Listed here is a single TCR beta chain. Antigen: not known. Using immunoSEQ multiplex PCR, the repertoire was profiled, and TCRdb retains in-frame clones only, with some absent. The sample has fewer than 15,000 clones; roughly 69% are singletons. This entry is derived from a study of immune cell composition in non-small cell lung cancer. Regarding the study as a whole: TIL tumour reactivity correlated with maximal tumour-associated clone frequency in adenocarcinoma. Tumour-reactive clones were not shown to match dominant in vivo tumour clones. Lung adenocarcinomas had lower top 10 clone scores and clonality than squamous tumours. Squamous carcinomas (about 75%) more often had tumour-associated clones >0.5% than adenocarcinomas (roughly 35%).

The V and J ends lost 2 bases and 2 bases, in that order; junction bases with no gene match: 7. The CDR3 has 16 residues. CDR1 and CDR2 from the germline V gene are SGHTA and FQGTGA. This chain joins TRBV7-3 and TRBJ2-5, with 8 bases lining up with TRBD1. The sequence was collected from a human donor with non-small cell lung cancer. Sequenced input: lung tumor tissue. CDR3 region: CASSLGTGGLQETQYF. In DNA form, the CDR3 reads TGTGCCAGCAGCTTAGGGACAGGCGGTTTACAAGAGACCCAGTACTTC.